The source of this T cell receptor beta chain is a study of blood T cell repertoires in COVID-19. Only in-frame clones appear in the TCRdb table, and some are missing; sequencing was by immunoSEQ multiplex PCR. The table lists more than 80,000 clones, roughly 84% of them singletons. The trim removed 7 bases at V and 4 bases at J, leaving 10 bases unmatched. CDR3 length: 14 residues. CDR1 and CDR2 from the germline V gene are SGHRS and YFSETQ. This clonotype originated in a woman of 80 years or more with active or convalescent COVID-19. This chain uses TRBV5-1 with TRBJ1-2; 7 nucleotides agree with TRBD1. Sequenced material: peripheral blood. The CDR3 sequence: CASFPGTVSYGYTF. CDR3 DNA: TGCGCCAGCTTCCCCGGGACAGTATCCTATGGCTACACCTTC.